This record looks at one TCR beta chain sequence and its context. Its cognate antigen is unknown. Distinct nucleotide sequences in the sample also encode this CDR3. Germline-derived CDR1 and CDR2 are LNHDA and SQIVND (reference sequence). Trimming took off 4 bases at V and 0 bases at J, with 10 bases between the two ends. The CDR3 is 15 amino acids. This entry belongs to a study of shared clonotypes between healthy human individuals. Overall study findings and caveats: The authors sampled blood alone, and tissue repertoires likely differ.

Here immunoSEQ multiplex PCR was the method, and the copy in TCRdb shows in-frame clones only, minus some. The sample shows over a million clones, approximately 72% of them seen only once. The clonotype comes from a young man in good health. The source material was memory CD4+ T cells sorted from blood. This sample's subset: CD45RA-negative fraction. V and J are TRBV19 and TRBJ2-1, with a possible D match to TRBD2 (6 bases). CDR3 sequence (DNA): TGTGCCAGTAGTACTGACGGGAGCTCCTACAATGAGCAGTTCTTC. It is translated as CASSTDGSSYNEQFF.